Listed below are T cell receptor beta chains from one sample, sequenced in a study of blood T cell repertoires in COVID-19. The data were produced by immunoSEQ multiplex PCR, yet TCRdb's version contains in-frame clones alone and is incomplete. The table lists 150,000 to 190,000 clones, roughly nine tenths of them singletons. The specimen sequenced was peripheral blood. The receptors shown here come from a woman aged 40 to 49 with acute or convalescent COVID-19. Both conserved end residues are part of each CDR3. A D gene is named only where the DNA matches it firmly. A row's size may be missing; if present it is once, few, many or a size class.

CDR3 DNA: TGCGCCAGCAGCTTGGGGATTGCAGGGATAAGGGAGACCCAGTACTTC; CDR3 protein: CASSLGIAGIRETQYF; J gene: TRBJ2-5; D gene: NA; clone size: NA; V gene: TRBV5-1
CDR3 DNA: TGTGCCAGTAGTGATACAGGCAGCAATCAGCCCCAGCATTTT; CDR3 protein: CASSDTGSNQPQHF; J gene: TRBJ1-5; D gene: NA; clone size: NA; V gene: TRBV19
CDR3 DNA: TGTGCCACCAGTGTTGGCGGGAGTGGGTCCTACGAGCAGTACTTC; CDR3 protein: CATSVGGSGSYEQYF; J gene: TRBJ2-7; D gene: TRBD2; clone size: NA; V gene: TRBV24-1
CDR3 DNA: TGTGCCAGCAGCGACAAACGGACGGGAAACACTGAAGCTTTCTTT; CDR3 protein: CASSDKRTGNTEAFF; J gene: TRBJ1-1; D gene: NA; clone size: NA; V gene: TRBV5-4
CDR3 DNA: TGTGCCAGCAGTTACTCGGGAGTCCGGTACAATGAGCAGTTCTTC; CDR3 protein: CASSYSGVRYNEQFF; J gene: TRBJ2-1; D gene: NA; clone size: NA; V gene: TRBV6-5
CDR3 DNA: TGTGCCAGCAGCTTAAATTCCCAATTTCACACCACCTTC; CDR3 protein: CASSLNSQFHTTF; J gene: TRBJ1-2; D gene: NA; clone size: NA; V gene: TRBV7-8
CDR3 DNA: TGTGCCAGCAGTTTACCCCACAGGGGGGGAAAACTGTTTTTT; CDR3 protein: CASSLPHRGGKLFF; J gene: TRBJ1-4; D gene: TRBD1; clone size: NA; V gene: TRBV28
CDR3 DNA: TGTGCCAGCAGTGAAATGGACAGGAGTAATTCACCCCTCCACTTT; CDR3 protein: CASSEMDRSNSPLHF; J gene: TRBJ1-6; D gene: TRBD1; clone size: NA; V gene: TRBV6-1
CDR3 DNA: TGCGCCAGCAGCTTGGGCCCAGGGGTGGGCACTGAAGCTTTCTTT; CDR3 protein: CASSLGPGVGTEAFF; J gene: TRBJ1-1; D gene: NA; clone size: NA; V gene: TRBV5-1
CDR3 DNA: TGTGCCAGCAGTCCGAGGGACAGCACTAATTCACCCCTCCACTTT; CDR3 protein: CASSPRDSTNSPLHF; J gene: TRBJ1-6; D gene: TRBD1; clone size: NA; V gene: TRBV27
CDR3 DNA: TGCGCCAGCAGCCCAGAACCCCGCGGGGTCAATGAGCAGTTCTTC; CDR3 protein: CASSPEPRGVNEQFF; J gene: TRBJ2-1; D gene: NA; clone size: NA; V gene: TRBV5-1
CDR3 DNA: TGCAGCGTTGGACAGAGCTCTGGAAACACCATATATTTT; CDR3 protein: CSVGQSSGNTIYF; J gene: TRBJ1-3; D gene: NA; clone size: NA; V gene: TRBV29-1
CDR3 DNA: TGTGCCACCAGTGATTCTTCGCCCGGGACTAGCGGGATTCTTGAGCAGTTCTTC; CDR3 protein: CATSDSSPGTSGILEQFF; J gene: TRBJ2-1; D gene: TRBD2; clone size: NA; V gene: TRBV24-1
CDR3 DNA: TGCAGCGTCGGACAGGGGGCGAACTATGGCTACACCTTC; CDR3 protein: CSVGQGANYGYTF; J gene: TRBJ1-2; D gene: TRBD1; clone size: NA; V gene: TRBV29-1
CDR3 DNA: TGTGCCAGCAGCGTAGCTAGCGGGGAACAAGAGACCCAGTACTTC; CDR3 protein: CASSVASGEQETQYF; J gene: TRBJ2-5; D gene: TRBD2; clone size: NA; V gene: TRBV9
CDR3 DNA: TGTGCCAGCAGATTGGGACTAGCGTTCGGCAATGAGCAGTTCTTC; CDR3 protein: CASRLGLAFGNEQFF; J gene: TRBJ2-1; D gene: TRBD2; clone size: once; V gene: TRBV2
CDR3 DNA: TGCGCCAGCAGCTTTAGCGGGGGGCCTGAAAAAAACATTCAGTACTTC; CDR3 protein: CASSFSGGPEKNIQYF; J gene: TRBJ2-4; D gene: TRBD2; clone size: NA; V gene: TRBV5-1
CDR3 DNA: TGCAGCGTGCACAGGGAAGCGAACACCGGGGAGCTGTTTTTT; CDR3 protein: CSVHREANTGELFF; J gene: TRBJ2-2; D gene: NA; clone size: NA; V gene: TRBV29-1
CDR3 DNA: TGCGCCAGCAGCTCTAGCGGTTCTTCCTACAATGAGCAGTTCTTC; CDR3 protein: CASSSSGSSYNEQFF; J gene: TRBJ2-1; D gene: TRBD2; clone size: NA; V gene: TRBV5-1
CDR3 DNA: TGTGCCAGTACAGGGGAAAGGTTCGCAGATACGCAGTATTTT; CDR3 protein: CASTGERFADTQYF; J gene: TRBJ2-3; D gene: NA; clone size: NA; V gene: TRBV19
CDR3 DNA: TGTGCCAGCAGTGAAGCCCTCCCGACTGAAGCTTTCTTT; CDR3 protein: CASSEALPTEAFF; J gene: TRBJ1-1; D gene: NA; clone size: once; V gene: TRBV2
CDR3 DNA: TGTGCTAGTGGTTTGGAGCCTCTTTGGTCTAACAATGAGCAGTTCTTC; CDR3 protein: CASGLEPLWSNNEQFF; J gene: TRBJ2-1; D gene: NA; clone size: NA; V gene: TRBV12-5
CDR3 DNA: TGTGCCAGCAGTGAACGACCCGGGACAGGAGGAACTAATGAAAAACTGTTTTTT; CDR3 protein: CASSERPGTGGTNEKLFF; J gene: TRBJ1-4; D gene: TRBD1; clone size: NA; V gene: TRBV6-1
CDR3 DNA: TGTGCCAGTAGTATCCCGGGCGGGGGCAATGAGCAGTTCTTC; CDR3 protein: CASSIPGGGNEQFF; J gene: TRBJ2-1; D gene: TRBD2; clone size: NA; V gene: TRBV19
CDR3 DNA: TGTGCCAGCAGCCAAGATACGCGGACTAGCGGGAGTTACGAGCAGTACTTC; CDR3 protein: CASSQDTRTSGSYEQYF; J gene: TRBJ2-7; D gene: TRBD2; clone size: NA; V gene: TRBV4-2
CDR3 DNA: TGTGCCAGCAGCTTAGAAGCAGGGGAGACCACCGGGGAGCTGTTTTTT; CDR3 protein: CASSLEAGETTGELFF; J gene: TRBJ2-2; D gene: NA; clone size: NA; V gene: TRBV7-6
CDR3 DNA: TGTGCCAGCAGCACCGGGACAGGAAGGGCGAGTACTGAAGCTTTCTTT; CDR3 protein: CASSTGTGRASTEAFF; J gene: TRBJ1-1; D gene: TRBD1; clone size: once; V gene: TRBV9
CDR3 DNA: TGTGCCAGCAGACGGGACTCCTACGAGCAGTACTTC; CDR3 protein: CASRRDSYEQYF; J gene: TRBJ2-7; D gene: NA; clone size: NA; V gene: TRBV2
CDR3 DNA: TGTGCTAGTGGTCCCAGACAGACCTATGATACGCAGTATTTT; CDR3 protein: CASGPRQTYDTQYF; J gene: TRBJ2-3; D gene: NA; clone size: few; V gene: TRBV12-5
CDR3 DNA: TGTGCCAGCAGTTGGAGTACGCAGTATTTT; CDR3 protein: CASSWSTQYF; J gene: TRBJ2-3; D gene: NA; clone size: NA; V gene: TRBV6-5
CDR3 DNA: TGTGCCACCAGTGATCACAGGGGAGGCAATCAGCCCCAGCATTTT; CDR3 protein: CATSDHRGGNQPQHF; J gene: TRBJ1-5; D gene: TRBD1; clone size: NA; V gene: TRBV24-1
CDR3 DNA: TGTGCCAGCAGTTACGAGGGTAACTATGGCTACACCTTC; CDR3 protein: CASSYEGNYGYTF; J gene: TRBJ1-2; D gene: NA; clone size: NA; V gene: TRBV6-5
CDR3 DNA: TGTGCCAGCAGTTTTCCGAATTCACCCCTCCACTTT; CDR3 protein: CASSFPNSPLHF; J gene: TRBJ1-6; D gene: NA; clone size: NA; V gene: TRBV28
CDR3 DNA: TGTGCCAGCTCACCCGGGACAGCGGACAATTCACCCCTCCACTTT; CDR3 protein: CASSPGTADNSPLHF; J gene: TRBJ1-6; D gene: TRBD1; clone size: NA; V gene: TRBV18
CDR3 DNA: TGTGCCAGCAGTTGGACAGGGGCCAACAATCAGCCCCAGCATTTT; CDR3 protein: CASSWTGANNQPQHF; J gene: TRBJ1-5; D gene: TRBD1; clone size: few; V gene: TRBV16
CDR3 DNA: TGTGCCAGCAGCTTGACAGGGGGGCGCACTGAAGCTTTCTTT; CDR3 protein: CASSLTGGRTEAFF; J gene: TRBJ1-1; D gene: TRBD1; clone size: NA; V gene: TRBV5-6
CDR3 DNA: TGTGCCAGCTGGGAAGAGCTCTATAGCAATCAGCCCCAGCATTTT; CDR3 protein: CASWEELYSNQPQHF; J gene: TRBJ1-5; D gene: NA; clone size: once; V gene: TRBV2
CDR3 DNA: TGTGCCAGCAGTTACGGGGCACAGGGGGGCAAGACCCAGTACTTC; CDR3 protein: CASSYGAQGGKTQYF; J gene: TRBJ2-5; D gene: TRBD1; clone size: NA; V gene: TRBV6-5
CDR3 DNA: TGTGCCAGCAGTGAAACGGGACTAGCGGGGGTCTCAGATACGCAGTATTTT; CDR3 protein: CASSETGLAGVSDTQYF; J gene: TRBJ2-3; D gene: TRBD2; clone size: once; V gene: TRBV28
CDR3 DNA: TGTGCCAGTAGTATATCGGGATCTCAATTCTCTGGGGCCAACGTCCTGACTTTC; CDR3 protein: CASSISGSQFSGANVLTF; J gene: TRBJ2-6; D gene: NA; clone size: NA; V gene: TRBV19
CDR3 DNA: TGTGCCACCAGTGATTTTCGTCGGCCGGGGGAAAGGGAGACCCAGTACTTC; CDR3 protein: CATSDFRRPGERETQYF; J gene: TRBJ2-5; D gene: NA; clone size: NA; V gene: TRBV24-1
CDR3 DNA: TGTGCCAGCAGCCAGGGGACAGCTAATTCACCCCTCCACTTT; CDR3 protein: CASSQGTANSPLHF; J gene: TRBJ1-6; D gene: TRBD1; clone size: NA; V gene: TRBV11-2
CDR3 DNA: TGCGCCAGCAGCTTGAACAGGGAGAGGAGCACAGATACGCAGTATTTT; CDR3 protein: CASSLNRERSTDTQYF; J gene: TRBJ2-3; D gene: NA; clone size: NA; V gene: TRBV5-1
CDR3 DNA: TGTGCCAGCAGCTTGGCCCGGGTCCCTGGAAACACCATATATTTT; CDR3 protein: CASSLARVPGNTIYF; J gene: TRBJ1-3; D gene: NA; clone size: once; V gene: TRBV5-6
CDR3 DNA: TGTGCCAGCAGCATCCGACAGGGGGCGCAAACCGGGGAGCTGTTTTTT; CDR3 protein: CASSIRQGAQTGELFF; J gene: TRBJ2-2; D gene: TRBD1; clone size: NA; V gene: TRBV9